This T cell receptor beta chain was found in a study of T cell repertoires in cytomegalovirus infection. Study outcomes and limitations: Frequencies of public TCR beta families were cumulated, and this identified carriers of CMV plus the relevant HLA.

Via MiXCR, TCRdb re-called the reads, giving one row per CDR3 protein. The sample holds about 700,000 distinct CDR3 sequences, around a third seen once. This CDR3 comprises 15 residues. Germline V lookup: CDR1 SGHTA, CDR2 FQGNSA. V dropped 2 bases and J dropped 3 bases, with 11 bases sitting between them. A word on this clonotype: Antigen specificity is unknown.

Sample: cultured PBMCs, taken from culture after CMV antigen stimulation. The sequence derives from a human donor in good health (CMV status not recorded). Some clones in this sample may be carry-over from other donors' samples. This chain joins TRBV7-2 and TRBJ2-1, with a possible D match to TRBD1 (5 bases). CDR3 coding DNA: TGTGCCAGCAGCTTAAGGGGCTTTGGCTACAATGAGCAGTTCTTC. It codes for CASSLRGFGYNEQFF. Full variable domain (remainder filled in from reference TRBV7-2 and TRBJ2-1): GAGVSQSPSNKVTEKGKDVELRCDPISGHTALYWYRQSLGQGLEFLIYFQGNSAPDKSGLPSDRFSAERTGGSVSTLTIQRTQQEDSAVYLCASSLRGFGYNEQFFGPGTRLTVL.